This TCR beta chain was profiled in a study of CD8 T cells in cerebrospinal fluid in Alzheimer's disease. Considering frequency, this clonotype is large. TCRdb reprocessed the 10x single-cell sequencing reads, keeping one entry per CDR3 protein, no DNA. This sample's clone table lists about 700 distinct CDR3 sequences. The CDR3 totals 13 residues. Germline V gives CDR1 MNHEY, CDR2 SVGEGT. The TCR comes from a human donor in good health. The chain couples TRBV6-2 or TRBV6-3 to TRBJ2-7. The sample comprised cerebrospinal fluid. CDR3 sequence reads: CASSNAGSYEQYF.